Listed here is a single T cell receptor (beta chain). Its antigen remains unknown. Included in the TCR beta cDNA libraries were unique molecular identifiers. TCRdb reanalysed the PCR reads using MiXCR and keeps one entry per CDR3 protein. The table lists about 820,000 distinct CDR3 sequences, approximately 57% of them singletons. This record comes from a study of post-analysis software for immune sequencing data. About the study: Relapsing-remitting, secondary progressive and progressive-relapsing forms made up the multiple sclerosis disease courses. Study outcomes and limitations: The five TRBV segments detected at higher frequency in patients than in controls included TRBV5-6, TRBV5-1 and TRBV20-1. Significantly lower normalized Chao1 diversity was seen in multiple sclerosis patients than in controls.

Germline V gene sequence: CDR1 SGHRS, CDR2 YFSETQ. The V and J ends lost 3 bases and 0 bases respectively, with 7 bases between them. The CDR3 sequence is 15 residues long. The sequencing sample was made of blood. The genes are TRBV5-1 and TRBJ2-6; D is undetermined. This receptor was identified in a girl between 5 and 17 years old with multiple sclerosis. The CDR3 loop reads CASSSTASGANVLTF. As DNA, the CDR3 is TGCGCCAGCAGCTCCACGGCCTCTGGGGCCAACGTCCTGACTTTC. Together with reference TRBV5-1 and TRBJ2-6, the CDR3 gives the full variable domain: KAGVTQTPRYLIKTRGQQVTLSCSPISGHRSVSWYQQTPGQGLQFLFEYFSETQRNKGNFPGRFSGRQFSNSRSEMNVSTLELGDSALYLCASSSTASGANVLTFGAGSRLTVL.